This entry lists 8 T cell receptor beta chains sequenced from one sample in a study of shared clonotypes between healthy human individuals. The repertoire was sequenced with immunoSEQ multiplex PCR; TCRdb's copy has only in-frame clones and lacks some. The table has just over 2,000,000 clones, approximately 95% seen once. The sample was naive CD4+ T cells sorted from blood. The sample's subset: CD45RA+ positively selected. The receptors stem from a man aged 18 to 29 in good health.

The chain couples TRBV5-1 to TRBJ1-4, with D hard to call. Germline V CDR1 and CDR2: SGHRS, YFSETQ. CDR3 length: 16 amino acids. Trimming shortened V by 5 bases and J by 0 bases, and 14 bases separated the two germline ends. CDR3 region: CASRLEGGTTNEKLFF. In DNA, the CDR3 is TGCGCCAGCAGACTGGAGGGCGGCACAACTAATGAAAAACTGTTTTTT.

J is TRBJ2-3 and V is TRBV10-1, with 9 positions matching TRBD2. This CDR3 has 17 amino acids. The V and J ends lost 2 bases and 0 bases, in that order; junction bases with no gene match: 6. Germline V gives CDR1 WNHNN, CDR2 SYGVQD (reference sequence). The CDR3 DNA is TGCGCCAGCAGTGAGGCTAGCGGGGCCCGAAGCACAGATACGCAGTATTTT. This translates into CASSEASGARSTDTQYF.

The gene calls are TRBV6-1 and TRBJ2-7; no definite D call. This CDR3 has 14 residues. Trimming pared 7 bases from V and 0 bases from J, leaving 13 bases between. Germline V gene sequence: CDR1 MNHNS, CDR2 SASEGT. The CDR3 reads CASTIKETSYEQYF. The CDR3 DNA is TGTGCCAGCACCATCAAGGAGACCTCCTACGAGCAGTACTTC.

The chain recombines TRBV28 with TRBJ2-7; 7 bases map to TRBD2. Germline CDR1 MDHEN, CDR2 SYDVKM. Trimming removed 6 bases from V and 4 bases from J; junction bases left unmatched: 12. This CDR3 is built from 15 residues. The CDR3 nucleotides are TGTGCCAGCAGCGGTTTAGGAGCGGGGCAGTACGAGCAGTACTTC. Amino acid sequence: CASSGLGAGQYEQYF.

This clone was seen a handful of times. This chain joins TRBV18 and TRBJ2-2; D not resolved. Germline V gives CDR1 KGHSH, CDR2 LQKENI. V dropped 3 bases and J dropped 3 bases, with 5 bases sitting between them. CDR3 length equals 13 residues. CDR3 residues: CASSPGYTGELFF. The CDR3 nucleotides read TGTGCCAGCTCACCGGGGTACACCGGGGAGCTGTTTTTT.

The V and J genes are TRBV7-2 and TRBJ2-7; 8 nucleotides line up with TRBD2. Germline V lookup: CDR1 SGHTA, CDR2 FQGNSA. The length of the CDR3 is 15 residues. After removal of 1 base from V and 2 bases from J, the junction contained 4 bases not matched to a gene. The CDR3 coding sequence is TGTGCCAGCAGCTTAGGACTAGCGCTTACCTACGAGCAGTACTTC. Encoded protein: CASSLGLALTYEQYF.

CDR3 loop: CASSAGSETQYF. As DNA, the CDR3 is TGTGCCAGCAGCGCGGGATCAGAGACCCAGTACTTC. V and J are TRBV11-2 and TRBJ2-5; tentative D call: TRBD2 (6 bases). This CDR3 spans 12 amino acids. Per the germline V gene, CDR1 is SGHAT and CDR2 is FQNNGV. The V end lost 5 bases, the J end lost 4 bases, and 8 bases lay between the germline ends.

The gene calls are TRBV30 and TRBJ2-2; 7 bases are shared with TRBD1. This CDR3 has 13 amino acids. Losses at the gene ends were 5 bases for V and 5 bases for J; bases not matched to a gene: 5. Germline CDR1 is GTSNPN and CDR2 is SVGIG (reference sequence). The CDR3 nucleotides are TGTGCCTGGGACAGGGTAGGGACCGGGGAGCTGTTTTTT. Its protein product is CAWDRVGTGELFF.